This record covers a single T cell receptor (beta chain). This CDR3 has 15 residues. Germline trimming cut 1 base from V and 6 bases from J; bases unmatched to any gene: 5. MiXCR, run by TCRdb on the RT-PCR reads, gives a single entry per CDR3 protein. The sample contains about 700,000 distinct CDR3 sequences, 12% to 15% of which appear only once. J is TRBJ2-2 and V is TRBV12-3 or TRBV12-4, with TRBD2 matching 7 bases. Sequenced sample: memory CD4+ T cells from blood. This TCR was recovered from a female donor in good health, serving as a healthy control. CDR3 in amino acids: CASSLVWAGAGELFF. As DNA, the CDR3 is TGTGCCAGCAGTTTAGTCTGGGCGGGAGCCGGGGAGCTGTTTTTT.